Sequencing of this T cell receptor (beta chain) was carried out in a study of OX40 agonist ivuxolimab in advanced cancers. The study in broad terms: Ivuxolimab was an agonistic, fully human IgG2 monoclonal antibody directed against OX40 (CD134), a costimulatory receptor. Prior anti-PD-1, anti-PD-L1 or anti-CTLA-4 therapy was permitted, and approximately 39% of dose-escalation patients had received checkpoint inhibitors. Intravenous ivuxolimab was administered to patients every 2 weeks at six dose levels: 0.01, 0.1, 0.3, 1.5, 3 and 10 mg/kg. The paper reports the monotherapy dose-escalation portion (N of about 56 patients) of the phase I ivuxolimab trial. Partial responses were achieved by three dose-escalation patients, of whom one had hepatocellular carcinoma and two had cutaneous melanoma. The point of sequencing TCRbeta in the periphery was to test whether ivuxolimab changed TCR sequence diversity and drove clonal T-cell expansion. The dose-escalation cohort was about 83% male with a mean age of around 62 years, ranging from roughly 23 to 90. Of the approximately 53 patients in dose escalation, around 19 had hepatocellular carcinoma, approximately 15 had melanoma, 9 had renal cell carcinoma and 9 had head and neck cancer.

Reading the germline V gene gives CDR1 SGHVS and CDR2 FQNEAQ. The CDR3, cysteine through phenylalanine, is 17 amino acids long. CDR3 DNA only is kept here, 51 bases in frame from base 1. After removal of 5 bases from V and 0 bases from J, the junction retains 8 bases not matched to a gene. As concerns this clone: This receptor's antigen is unknown. Per-base quality was not reported, and no clone a single base away is much larger than it.

The trial excluded patients who had a history of autoimmune disease or were on systemic immunosuppression. In every dose cohort, peripheral blood was drawn for TCR sequencing at baseline, cycle 4 day 1, and cycle 7 day 1. Samples were obtained from an open-label, multicenter, first-in-human phase I dose-escalation trial of ivuxolimab. The trial enrolled adults with locally advanced or metastatic head and neck squamous cell, hepatocellular, melanoma or renal cell carcinoma. Before TCR sequencing, CD4+ and CD8+ T cells were separately sorted from peripheral blood. To sequence the TCRbeta CDR3 region, genomic DNA was isolated from the sorted cells. TCRbeta CDR3 regions were sequenced using the immunoSEQ Assay. Drawn from immuneACCESS, this table holds only the in-frame rearrangements with V and J called that TCRdb kept. Clones are partly lost; checked studies trace under half to an unresolved V gene and leave the rest unexplained. This sample gives some 69,000 clones in total; roughly nine tenths of them show up just once. Jointly, the top ten make up approximately 4% of the sample.

The investigation overall reported the following: After ivuxolimab, expanded clones were on average more numerous among CD8+ T cells than among CD4+ T cells. Low levels of normalized T-cell clonal expansion were also seen in some patients who did not respond. At doses from 0.1 to 3.0 mg/kg, clonal expansion was seen in both CD4+ and CD8+ blood T cells between baseline and week 6. The antigen specificity of the peripheral T cells that underwent clonal expansion was not determined. Partial responders in the 0.1-3.0 mg/kg groups had among the lowest normalized peripheral clonal expansion, especially among CD8+ T cells.

This receptor was identified in an adult with an advanced solid tumor such as melanoma, head and neck, liver or kidney cancer. Rearrangement joined TRBV7-8 to TRBJ2-1; a stretch of 9 junction bases matches TRBD1. The sequenced sample was CD4+ or CD8+ T cells sorted from blood, obtained in a trial of the OX40 agonist ivuxolimab. CDR3 region: CASSRTGDQASYNEQFF. In nucleotides, the sequence is TGTGCCAGCAGCCGGACAGGGGACCAAGCCTCCTACAATGAGCAGTTCTTC. With all but the CDR3 taken from the reference TRBV7-8 and TRBJ2-1 genes, the full variable domain is: GAGVSQSPRYKVAKRGQDVALRCDPISGHVSLFWYQQALGQGPEFLTYFQNEAQLDKSGLPSDRFFAERPEGSVSTLKIQRTQQEDSAVYLCASSRTGDQASYNEQFFGPGTRLTVL.